This TCR beta chain was sequenced for a study of blood T cells in healthy people across ages (dated by TCRdb to between 2014 and 2017). Background for the entire study: In model experiments, template switching captured roughly one uniquely barcoded TCR beta cDNA molecule for every two T cells. Four age groups were formed from the donors: young (average approximately 15 years), middle-aged (approximately 39), aged (around 62) and long-lived (more than 75). Age-related changes in TCR beta repertoire diversity were measured in the study by deep sequencing normalized with unique cDNA molecular identifiers. The study analyzed two additional independent replicas of 1 million unique cDNA reads from the same blood draw for two donors, one aged 18 to 29 and one aged 80 or older. What the research found in general, with its limitations: There was a strong correlation between observed TCR beta diversity and the percentage of naive T cells measured by flow cytometry. Estimates of total diversity based on one million sequenced T cells were regarded as lower bounds and as underestimates. Conclusive comparison of naive and antigen-experienced compartments was prevented by the profiling of bulk unsorted PBMCs. Compared with the aged group, the long-lived group had more naive CD4+ T cells, fewer expanded clones and increased TCR diversity, a pattern suggesting age selection. Donor CMV infection status was unknown, potentially confounding age-related changes in expanded clonotypes. Observed TCR beta diversity per million T cells fell roughly linearly with age, and a significant reduction was already apparent by age roughly 40.

The approximately 41 donors, aged about 6 to 90 years, were systemically healthy Caucasian individuals from Russia. Approximately 10 milliliters of peripheral blood were collected from each donor into EDTA-treated Vacutainer tubes. PBMCs were isolated by Ficoll-Paque density-gradient centrifugation, with at least 7 million obtained per sample. Total RNA, at least 6 micrograms per sample, was extracted from PBMCs with Trizol reagent. Naive CD45RAhigh/CD27high T cell percentages were measured by flow cytometry on a PBMC aliquot from every donor. Spanning cysteine to phenylalanine, the CDR3 consists of 15 amino acids. CDR3 DNA only is kept here, 45 bases in frame from base 1. The germline V end is reduced by 6 bases and the J end by 12 bases; junction bases left unmatched: 12. A note on this clonotype: No antigen is known for it. No clone much larger than this one lies a single base away; base qualities are absent.

The library relied on 5' RACE. Sequencing relied on an Illumina HiSeq 2500. The second PCR ran for roughly 7 to 11 cycles and used a J-beta primer mix along with a sample-barcoded 5' primer. A template-switch 5' adaptor carrying 12 random nucleotides introduced a unique molecular identifier onto each TCR beta cDNA molecule. Each sample yielded at least 3 million CDR3-containing paired-end reads. The Mint cDNA synthesis kit, primed by a TRBC-specific oligonucleotide, was used to synthesize first-strand cDNA from all RNA. Following uracil-DNA glycosylase treatment, all cDNA underwent a first 18-cycle PCR with the universal primers M1SS and BC2_uni_R. The authors' analysis ran thus. For normalization, 1 million high-quality reads were randomly selected from each sample, with every read carrying a distinct molecular identifier. Instead of being binned into consensus sequences, reads that shared molecular identifiers were thrown out. MiTCR, run with a Q25 quality threshold and the strictest error-elimination algorithm, handled CDR3 identification, clonotype clustering and error correction. A nonparametric unseen species model using Euler transformation provided a lower-bound estimate of total TCR beta diversity. TCRdb passed the public sequencing reads through fastp at Q25 and MiXCR, retaining productive beta sequences. Each record represents a unique CDR3 protein, reported with the most common genes and DNA among its rows. V and J calls and clone size were set by TCRdb, not the authors. A total of about 510,000 distinct CDR3 sequences appear in this sample, approximately 26% of them only once. 3.6% of the sample rests with the top ten.

The data also belong to a second study, concerning T cells of mothers and their children. Reported in the second study: The donors were nine systemically healthy Caucasian individuals, made up of three mothers and their six children. cDNA synthesis consumed the entire amount of extracted RNA, loaded at around 1.4 ug RNA in each 15 ul reaction. In the second PCR, sample barcodes and 2-4 random nucleotides were introduced via the M1S primer. Over 9 million TCR beta CDR3 reads came from each mother, compared with about 3 million reads from each child. TCR recombination output is similarly shaped by thymic selection in related and unrelated pairs, with a minor effect exerted by inherited differences. Normalized repertoire overlap was always slightly but never significantly higher in related than unrelated mother-child pairs. With a sensitivity of approximately 100 clones per million clonotypes, no persistent microchimeric T cell clones were detected. Deep NGS was used in the study to compare the TCR beta repertoires of mothers and children and to look for features that separate related mother-child pairs from unrelated individuals. On average, the children were approximately 12 +/- 4 years old, while the mothers were roughly 40 +/- 4 years old. After adapters were ligated using NEBNext reagents, the libraries underwent 100+100 nt paired-end sequencing on an Illumina HiSeq 2000. To prevent cross-contamination, the mother and child libraries were prepared one month apart and sequenced in separate runs. Each donor had between about 500,000 and 2,300,000 distinct TCR beta clonotypes identified. Naive TCR beta clonotypes were estimated from low-frequency clonotypes matched to each donor's FACS-determined naive share, without sorting.

The chain couples TRBV12-3 or TRBV12-4 to TRBJ2-4; TRBD2 matches 12 bases in the middle. This TCR was sampled from a boy aged 2 to 10 in good health. Sequencing was performed on blood. The CDR3 reads as follows: CASSLEPRLAGDQYF. The bases are TGTGCCAGCAGCCTGGAACCTAGACTAGCGGGGGATCAGTACTTC.